A single sample is the source of the 11 T cell receptor beta chains below, sequenced in a study of CD8 T cells in ankylosing spondylitis. TCRdb reanalysed the 5' RACE reads using MiXCR and keeps one entry per CDR3 protein. The table lists some 140,000 distinct CDR3 sequences, just under 7.5% of them singletons. Sequenced material: blood, either unsorted or a sorted T cell fraction (not recorded which). Source of these receptors: a female donor with ankylosing spondylitis or in good health (not recorded which).

Ten or more counts support this clonotype. The V gene is TRBV28, the J gene TRBJ1-2; a possible D gene is TRBD1 (5 bases). Germline-derived CDR1 and CDR2 are MDHEN and SYDVKM. Trimming shortened V by 6 bases and J by 8 bases, and 13 bases separated the two germline ends. The CDR3 covers 12 residues. The CDR3 DNA is TGTGCCAGCAGCAAAGACAGTTACGGCTACACCTTC. It yields the protein CASSKDSYGYTF.

The V and J genes are TRBV19 and TRBJ2-4; D possibly corresponds to TRBD1 (5 bases). CDR1 and CDR2 (germline): LNHDA, SQIVND (reference sequence). This CDR3 spans 14 amino acids. V lost 4 bases, J lost 8 bases, and 15 bases lay in between. As DNA, the CDR3 is TGTGCCAGTAGTACTTCAGGGCCTCGGGACATTCAGTACTTC. Translated: CASSTSGPRDIQYF.

This clonotype was observed at least ten times. The chain couples TRBV6-1 to TRBJ1-1, with D possibly matching TRBD1 (5 bases). Germline-derived CDR1 and CDR2 are MNHNS and SASEGT. The CDR3 is 16 amino acids. Deletions cut 6 bases from V and 4 bases from J, with 21 bases between. CDR3 sequence reads: CASSRDVGRGITEAFF. The CDR3 coding sequence is TGTGCCAGCAGCCGCGATGTGGGGCGCGGGATCACTGAAGCTTTCTTT.

This clonotype occurred a few times. The CDR3 here is CASRSLGGTSGGTYEQYF. The CDR3 DNA reads as TGTGCCAGCAGGTCCTTGGGAGGGACTAGCGGGGGAACCTACGAGCAGTACTTC. This chain uses TRBV11-1 with TRBJ2-7; 14 bases match TRBD2. The CDR3 covers 18 residues. Germline V gene sequence: CDR1 SGHAT, CDR2 FQDESV (reference sequence). The V gene end was trimmed by 6 bases and the J gene end by 2 bases; junction bases not matched to a gene: 12. Full variable domain (rest looked up from reference TRBV11-1 and TRBJ2-7): EAEVAQSPRYKITEKSQAVAFWCDPISGHATLYWYRQILGQGPELLVQFQDESVVDDSQLPKDRFSAERLKGVDSTLKIQPAELGDSAMYLCASRSLGGTSGGTYEQYFGPGTRLTVT.

This clonotype was counted only a few times. This rearrangement joins TRBV29-1 to TRBJ1-1; 8 positions agree with TRBD1. V lost 6 bases and J lost 3; bases outside the gene matches: 0. The CDR3 sequence is 11 residues long. Germline CDR1 and CDR2: SQVTM and ANQGSEA. The CDR3 nucleotides read TGCAGCGTACAGGGGGACACTGAAGCTTTCTTT. It is translated as CSVQGDTEAFF.

This clonotype was observed a few times. The gene calls are TRBV18 and TRBJ1-5; no definite D call. Germline lookup yields CDR1 KGHSH and CDR2 LQKENI. Trimming removed 1 base at V and 5 bases at J, with 6 bases between. The CDR3 contains 13 residues. The CDR3 loop reads CASSPRADQPQHF. Here the CDR3 DNA reads TGTGCCAGCTCACCACGGGCGGATCAGCCCCAGCATTTT.

This clonotype turned up a few times. The chain is built from TRBV7-3 and TRBJ2-2; 7 bases agree with TRBD1. The J segment lost 2 bases and the V segment lost 6 bases, leaving 3 bases of the junction unmatched. In germline, CDR1 is SGHTA, CDR2 FQGTGA. The CDR3 is 14 amino acids. CDR3 region: CASRGQPNTGELFF. The CDR3 coding sequence is TGTGCCAGCAGGGGACAGCCTAACACCGGGGAGCTGTTTTTT.

This clonotype was detected ten times or more. CDR3 protein: CSARVWTGPGELFF. The CDR3, as DNA: TGCAGTGCTAGAGTATGGACAGGGCCCGGGGAGCTGTTTTTT. The rearrangement joins TRBV20-1 to TRBJ2-2; TRBD1 aligns across 8 bases. The ends lost 1 base at V and 6 bases at J; junction bases unmatched: 4. CDR1 and CDR2 (germline): DFQATT, SNEGSKA (reference sequence). The CDR3 runs to 14 residues.

In its sample, this clonotype was seen many times. The rearrangement uses TRBV6-1 and TRBJ2-7; no firm D call. The CDR3 consists of 12 residues. In germline, CDR1 is MNHNS, CDR2 SASEGT. The germline V and J ends were trimmed by 3 bases and 4 bases, with 7 bases remaining between them. The CDR3 region has the DNA TGTGCCAGCAGTGACCTCCAGTACGAGCAGTACTTC. Translated: CASSDLQYEQYF.

This clonotype was detected ten times or more. This sequence joins TRBV4-2 and TRBJ2-1; D perhaps matches TRBD2 (6 bases). The germline V gene encodes CDR1 LGHNA and CDR2 YNFKEQ. Between the trimmed V and J ends, which lost 4 bases and 0 bases, there was a span of 10 bases. This CDR3 has 15 amino acids. The CDR3 is CASSRDGGSYNEQFF. In DNA form, the CDR3 reads TGTGCCAGCAGCCGGGACGGGGGCTCCTACAATGAGCAGTTCTTC.

The sample holds many counts of this clonotype. This chain uses TRBV5-1 with TRBJ1-5; D is uncertain. The germline V gene encodes CDR1 SGHRS and CDR2 YFSETQ. The CDR3 is 14 residues long. Trimming cost V 0 bases and J 7 bases, with 11 bases left between them. Here the CDR3 DNA reads TGCGCCAGCAGCTTGGAAGGTCTTTGGCAGCCCCAGCATTTT. Its translation is CASSLEGLWQPQHF.